The rows below give T cell receptor beta chains drawn from one sample of a study of blood T cell repertoires in COVID-19. Measured with immunoSEQ multiplex PCR; TCRdb has only the in-frame clones, and not every one. Here the sample spans about 180,000 clones, 87% being singletons. Sequencing input: peripheral blood. All receptors derive from a woman aged 65 to 85 with COVID-19, enrolled during active disease. Both conserved end residues are part of each CDR3. D genes are given only for firm matches. Expanded clones get a size class; other rows say once, few or many, or leave the size out.

v_gene	abundance	j_gene	d_gene	CDR3aa	CDR3nt
TRBV24-1	NA	TRBJ2-3	NA	CATSDADRYTDTQYF	TGTGCCACCAGTGATGCGGACAGATACACAGATACGCAGTATTTT
TRBV9	NA	TRBJ1-2	TRBD1	CASSVDRGRGYTF	TGTGCCAGCAGCGTAGACAGGGGACGTGGCTACACCTTC
TRBV2	NA	TRBJ1-3	TRBD1	CASRARTGGNTIYF	TGTGCCAGCAGGGCCAGGACAGGGGGAAACACCATATATTTT
TRBV5-5	few	TRBJ2-7	NA	CASSSEGQAGYEQYF	TGTGCCAGCAGCAGCGAGGGACAAGCGGGATACGAGCAGTACTTC
TRBV7-9	NA	TRBJ2-3	NA	CASSLGAGRADTQYF	TGTGCCAGCAGCTTAGGGGCGGGGAGAGCAGATACGCAGTATTTT
TRBV12-3/TRBV12-4	NA	TRBJ2-7	NA	CASSLAGDSEQYF	TGTGCCAGCAGTTTAGCGGGGGACTCCGAGCAGTACTTC
TRBV10-3	once	TRBJ2-1	TRBD2	CAISERREFSWNEQFF	TGTGCCATCAGTGAAAGGCGGGAGTTTAGTTGGAATGAGCAGTTCTTC
TRBV25-1	NA	TRBJ2-7	TRBD2	CASSDGLAGEGEQYF	TGTGCCAGCAGTGACGGACTAGCGGGAGAGGGTGAGCAGTACTTC
TRBV6-2/TRBV6-3	NA	TRBJ2-1	TRBD2	CASNPTSGYNEQFF	TGTGCCAGCAACCCGACTAGCGGCTACAATGAGCAGTTCTTC
TRBV27	NA	TRBJ1-5	TRBD1	CASFSFGQGGQPQHF	TGTGCCAGCTTCTCTTTCGGACAGGGCGGTCAGCCCCAGCATTTT
TRBV10-1	NA	TRBJ2-7	TRBD2	CASSDGLAGGPYEQYF	TGCGCCAGCAGTGATGGACTAGCGGGAGGGCCGTACGAGCAGTACTTC
TRBV7-9	NA	TRBJ1-2	NA	CASSPMAANYGYTF	TGTGCCAGCAGCCCCATGGCAGCTAACTATGGCTACACCTTC
TRBV27	once	TRBJ1-1	TRBD1	CASSKRQGWTEAFF	TGTGCCAGCAGTAAGAGACAGGGCTGGACTGAAGCTTTCTTT
TRBV28	NA	TRBJ2-5	NA	CASSSQRAYQETQYF	TGTGCCAGCAGTTCGCAGCGGGCCTACCAAGAGACCCAGTACTTC
TRBV5-4	once	TRBJ2-3	NA	CASSLVGSTDTQYF	TGTGCCAGCAGCTTGGTTGGCAGCACAGATACGCAGTATTTT
TRBV18	NA	TRBJ2-7	NA	CASSPGGYEQYF	TGTGCCAGCTCACCTGGCGGCTACGAGCAGTACTTC
TRBV4-1	NA	TRBJ1-2	NA	CASSLSTGGYTF	TGCGCCAGCAGCCTGAGCACCGGGGGCTACACCTTC
TRBV5-1	NA	TRBJ2-7	NA	CASSGGAEREQYF	TGCGCCAGCAGCGGGGGGGCAGAACGCGAGCAGTACTTC
TRBV19	NA	TRBJ2-1	TRBD1	CASSIATGGNEQFF	TGTGCCAGTAGTATCGCGACAGGGGGCAATGAGCAGTTCTTC
TRBV11-3	NA	TRBJ2-7	NA	CASSLVRGNYEQYF	TGTGCCAGCAGCTTAGTCCGGGGAAACTACGAGCAGTACTTC
TRBV6-1	once	TRBJ2-1	TRBD2	CATSGGPYNEQFF	TGTGCCACAAGCGGGGGCCCCTACAATGAGCAGTTCTTC
TRBV11-2	NA	TRBJ2-5	NA	CASSLNLKETQYF	TGTGCCAGCAGCTTGAACTTAAAGGAGACCCAGTACTTC
TRBV7-6	NA	TRBJ2-5	NA	CASSNSPGQETQYF	TGTGCCAGCAGTAATTCCCCGGGCCAAGAGACCCAGTACTTC
TRBV5-1	once	TRBJ2-3	NA	CASSPVVGHATDTQYF	TGCGCCAGCAGCCCGGTAGTAGGACACGCAACAGATACGCAGTATTTT
TRBV7-6	NA	TRBJ2-5	NA	CASSLVGGLQETQYF	TGTGCCAGCAGCTTAGTAGGGGGTCTCCAAGAGACCCAGTACTTC
TRBV12-3/TRBV12-4	NA	TRBJ1-4	NA	CASRRTAHEKLFF	TGTGCCAGCAGGAGGACAGCCCATGAAAAACTGTTTTTT
TRBV19	NA	TRBJ1-5	TRBD1	CASNTRDRDQPQHF	TGTGCCAGTAACACCCGGGACAGGGATCAGCCCCAGCATTTT
TRBV3-1/TRBV3-2	NA	TRBJ2-7	NA	CASSQVSTEQYF	TGTGCCAGCAGCCAAGTTAGTACGGAGCAGTACTTC
TRBV7-2	NA	TRBJ2-1	NA	CASSSPGSSYNEQFF	TGTGCCAGCAGCTCACCGGGGAGCTCCTACAATGAGCAGTTCTTC
TRBV10-3	NA	TRBJ2-1	TRBD1	CAISETGVTYNEQFF	TGTGCCATCAGTGAGACAGGGGTAACCTACAATGAGCAGTTCTTC